This TCR beta chain is from a study of neurological immune-mediated disorders (dated by TCRdb to about 2019). Regarding the research as a whole: Among the approximately 35 multiple sclerosis patients, approximately 30 had relapsing-remitting MS and 3 had secondary progressive MS. Peripheral blood TCR-beta repertoires from HTLV-I-associated myelopathy (HAM/TSP) patients, multiple sclerosis patients and healthy controls were compared by UMI-based sequencing. The cohort was made up of 68 subjects, consisting of some 14 HAM/TSP patients, some 35 multiple sclerosis patients and 20 healthy controls. Longitudinal samples, technical triplicates and paired sorted CD4+ and CD8+ T-cell subsets, alongside PBMC samples, were included among the approximately 99 TCR-beta libraries. What the work shows at the level of the full study, not this receptor alone: No association of the MS cluster with clinical or MRI features was observed, and the need for larger cohorts was stated by the authors. TCR clonal expansion was highest in HAM/TSP patients and lowest in MS patients, with MS patients falling below even healthy controls. In phylogenetic analysis, the repertoires of 18 of 34 MS patients grouped into a cluster of related CDR3 sequences, which suggests a possible signature at the repertoire level. No identical CDR3 amino acid sequences were shared among expanded clones across subjects, suggesting private TCR-beta repertoires in all groups.

This clonotype was detected many times. No antigen is known for it. Per-base quality was not reported, and no clone a single base away is much larger than it. To synthesize cDNA, template-switch 5'RACE was performed with a primer carrying a 10-nucleotide random unique molecular identifier so that each TCR transcript was tagged. Every sequencing run covered 15-18 subjects and yielded more than 180 million TCR-beta sequences. The RNeasy kit was used for extraction of total RNA. Using the KAPA Real-time Library Amplification kit, TCR-beta VDJ regions were amplified with primers for the TCR constant region and the 5'RACE anchor. A first PCR added sample indexes and Illumina adaptors, after which a second PCR increased the library yield. After Ampure bead purification, the TCR product of roughly 650 bp was size-selected on a 2% E-gel SizeSelection system. Library quality was checked on a Bioanalyzer, concentration was measured with Qubit, and libraries were quantified with the Kapa Library Quantification kit before pooling. Paired-end 2 x 150 bp sequencing of the libraries was performed on an Illumina HiSeq 2500. To increase sequence diversity, roughly 24-32% phiX was spiked into each library pool. As for the authors' bioinformatics: The UMI-based MiGEC pipeline processed quality-filtered reads and removed over 80% of raw TCR sequences during error correction. VDJ genes were aligned to IMGT germline references, and clonotypes were defined by unique CDR3 amino acid sequence plus V-J genes. Clonal expansion, Shannon diversity, and CDR3 relatedness (CalcPairwiseDistances, ClusterSamples) were evaluated with VDJtools, and phylogenetic trees were built with CLCbio workbench. Using coefficient-of-variation modelling across technical triplicates, the study counted a clone as expanded if it had at least 8 unique UMIs. Through fastp at Q25 and MiXCR, TCRdb rebuilt clones from the public reads, retaining in-frame beta chains. Each record represents a unique CDR3 protein, reported with the most common genes and DNA among its rows. TCRdb's processing, not the study's, gives the V and J calls here. Here the sample has about 54,000 distinct CDR3 sequences; under 5% occur a single time. Roughly 2% of the sample is taken by the ten largest.

Spanning cysteine to phenylalanine, the CDR3 consists of 15 amino acids. The read is trimmed to its CDR3 DNA, 45 bases read in frame from base 1. Trimming takes 7 bases off V and 9 bases off J; junction bases not matched to a gene: 10. In the germline V gene, CDR1 corresponds to MNHNS and CDR2 to SASEGT. For sorted-subset TCR libraries, 1 million sorted CD4+ or CD8+ T cells were used. The multiple sclerosis patients were enrolled in a US clinical protocol that used magnetic resonance imaging to evaluate disease progression. PBMCs were separated from peripheral blood using Ficoll-Hypaque density gradient centrifugation and then cryopreserved in liquid nitrogen. Paired sorted CD4+ and CD8+ subsets came from healthy controls, HAM/TSP patients and MS patients.

The receptor was derived from a woman in her 40s with multiple sclerosis. Recombination linked TRBV6-1 to TRBJ1-6; 9 bases in the junction line up with TRBD1. Sequenced input: CD4+ T cells from blood. The sequenced DNA: TGTGCCAGCACTACAACAGGGGGCGGTAGTTCACCCCTCCACTTT. Translated, this is CASTTTGGGSSPLHF.